In its sample, the clone carrying this T cell receptor beta chain was seen once. The data are from a study of PD-L1 blockade in urothelial cancer. Overall study context: Counts from blood samples showed a median of roughly 140,000 T cells.

Time point denoted: pretreatment peripheral blood. The CDR3 is made up of 13 amino acids. Germline trimming cut 4 bases from V and 6 bases from J; bases unmatched to any gene: 4. The V gene's germline CDR1 is SGHNT and CDR2 YYREEE (reference sequence). Some clones are missing from TCRdb's copy, which holds only in-frame ones; the method was immunoSEQ multiplex PCR. The sample lists tens of thousands of clones, approximately 86% occurring once. The clonotype originates from a man aged 55 to 70 with urothelial cancer. The chain carries TRBV5-4 and TRBJ1-2; 9 nucleotides align to TRBD1. The sequencing used PBMCs, collected around atezolizumab (anti-PD-L1) treatment. The CDR3, as DNA: TGTGCCAGCAGCCAGGACAGGGGTAATGGCTACACCTTC. Amino acid sequence: CASSQDRGNGYTF. The complete variable domain, with remaining parts taken from reference TRBV5-4 and TRBJ1-2, reads ETGVTQSPTHLIKTRGQQVTLRCSSQSGHNTVSWYQQALGQGPQFIFQYYREEENGRGNFPPRFSGLQFPNYSSELNVNALELDDSALYLCASSQDRGNGYTFGSGTRLTVV.